Detailed here is one T cell receptor (beta chain). The data were obtained in a study of blood T cell repertoires in COVID-19. Using immunoSEQ multiplex PCR, the repertoire was profiled, and TCRdb retains in-frame clones only, with some absent. The data contain a few hundred thousand clones, about 80% of them singletons. Germline V gene data show CDR1 as ENHRY and CDR2 as SYGVKD. The CDR3 length is 13 residues. V was clipped by 10 bases and J by 8 bases; unmatched bases: 10. This clonotype was obtained from an older woman with acute or convalescent COVID-19. V gene TRBV10-3 combines with J gene TRBJ2-2; TRBD1 aligns across 7 bases. The sequencing sample was made of peripheral blood. CDR3 sequence reads: CATCVTGLGELFF. The CDR3 bases are TGTGCCACATGTGTGACAGGGTTGGGGGAGCTGTTTTTT.